This T cell receptor beta chain stems from a study of T-cell memory formation after mild COVID-19. About the research overall: Clusters were largely donor specific.

TCRdb fed the 5' RACE reads into MiXCR, producing one record per CDR3 protein. The sample has roughly 43,000 distinct CDR3 sequences, 9.5% seen once. CDR1 DFQATT and CDR2 SNEGSKA come from the germline V gene (reference sequence). V was pared by 3 bases and J by 2 bases, with 9 bases between. The CDR3 loop spans 13 amino acids. This clonotype was seen many times. As yet, its antigen is unknown. Study conclusions and caveats: That cross-reactive memory joined was suggested by some responding clones appearing in pre-infection memory.

This chain links TRBV20-1 with TRBJ2-3; D is possibly TRBD1 (5 bases). Sequencing was done on a sample of PBMCs or a T cell subset sorted from them (not recorded which). The clonotype was recovered from an adult woman who had mild COVID-19 (a few samples of this study predate the infection). Cell type and time point are not known. The CDR3 sequence is CSASQGVTDTQYF. The DNA for the CDR3 is TGCAGTGCTAGCCAAGGGGTCACAGATACGCAGTATTTT.